In this sample, the clone carrying this T cell receptor beta chain turned up many times. Its cognate antigen is unknown. A read error may produce the germline difference seen at one junction end. Authors' methods: Per-sample TCR counts ranged from about 20,000 to 700,000, median 95,638. TCRdb reanalysed the RACE reads using MiXCR and keeps one entry per CDR3 protein. None of the V and J calls come from the authors' own analysis; TCRdb made them. The profile covers roughly 48,000 distinct CDR3 sequences, with less than 4.5% appearing a single time and roughly 5.8% taken by the ten largest. Time point specified: healthy volunteer bleed at 2 weeks. Total RNA was isolated from whole blood that had not been fractionated. These data are taken from a study of human T cells and chemical hapten exposure. Regarding the study as a whole: TCRs whose frequency exceeded 1 in 1000 remained the same following DPC sensitization.

The CDR3 loop spans 12 amino acids. CDR1 is SGHAT, CDR2 FQNNGV, per germline. Sequencing was carried out using whole blood. The chain uses TRBV11-2 and TRBJ2-3, with 7 bases fitting TRBD1. This clonotype was obtained from a human donor in good health. Some clones in this sample may be carry-over from other donors' samples. The CDR3 DNA sequence: TGTGCCAGCAGTTTAGGGGGCCGGACGCAGTATTTT. Translation: CASSLGGRTQYF.